This T cell receptor beta chain is from a study of PD-L1 blockade in urothelial cancer. On the study more broadly: Administration of atezolizumab to patients began in the mid-2010s, at 1,200 mg intravenously every 3 weeks. Blood yielded a median of around 150,000 T cells per sample.

Pretreatment and on-treatment blood mononuclear cell samples were taken, totaling between 1 and 8 time points per patient. The assay was immunoSEQ multiplex PCR, and TCRdb's table has in-frame clones only and misses some. Of 70,000 or so clones detected, about 85% appear once; the ten largest clones hold roughly 4.5%. The CDR3 runs 17 residues. Losses at the gene ends were 0 bases for V and 5 bases for J; bases not matched to a gene: 12. Germline values: CDR1 SGDLS, CDR2 YYNGEE. The source is an older man with urothelial cancer. This specimen consisted of PBMCs, obtained around atezolizumab (anti-PD-L1) treatment. The rearrangement joins TRBV9 to TRBJ2-7, with 9 positions matching TRBD2. The CDR3 sequence: CASSVGALSGRGDEQYF. The CDR3 DNA reads TGTGCCAGCAGCGTAGGGGCGCTTAGCGGGAGAGGAGACGAGCAGTACTTC.